Given below is one TCR beta chain in context. What it recognizes is unknown. These data come from a study of T cells expressing NK-cell markers. Study details: Cells sorted as CD3+CD56+NKG2C+, CD3+CD56+NKG2C- and CD3+CD56-NKG2C+ T cells supplied the TCR beta repertoires.

This CDR3 region has 14 residues. Germline values: CDR1 SGHTA, CDR2 FQGNSA. General study points: NKG2C+ dominant clonotypes from over 5 donors made up about 1.0-7.5% of CD8+ T cells. Where four donors were concerned, these clonotypes also led the CD3+CD56-NKG2C+ fraction.

The TCR beta cDNA came from 5'RACE template switching with UMIs. TCRdb reprocessed the 5' RACE reads, with one entry per CDR3 protein and no DNA. This sample's table reports 350,000 to 450,000 distinct CDR3 sequences. This TCR derives from a man aged 18-75 years in good health. The J gene is TRBJ1-1, the V gene TRBV7-2; TCRdb returns TRBD1, unconfirmable since there is no DNA. Source material: blood T cells: a sorted CD56 or NKG2C T cell subset, CD4+ or CD8+ T cells, or bulk PBMC T cells (not recorded which). CDR3 amino acids: CASSRQLGDTEAFF.